One sample yielded the 9 T cell receptor beta chains listed below, sequenced in a study of blood T cell repertoires in COVID-19. The protocol was immunoSEQ multiplex PCR, while the TCRdb copy is restricted to in-frame clones and leaves out a portion. This table has about 150,000 clones, over 65% appearing once. Sequencing input: peripheral blood. Receptors originate from an elderly man with acute or convalescent COVID-19.

The chain has TRBV6-5 and TRBJ1-1; TRBD1 matches at 7 bases. The CDR3 runs to 13 residues. J lost 0 bases, V lost 10 bases, and 5 bases had no gene match. Germline loops: CDR1 MNHEY, CDR2 SVGAGI. CDR3 protein: CATGRGMNTEAFF. CDR3 DNA sequence: TGTGCCACAGGCAGGGGGATGAACACTGAAGCTTTCTTT.

The chain links TRBV6-5 to TRBJ1-5, with no clear D. V lost 8 bases to trimming and J lost 5 bases, with 16 bases between them. CDR1 MNHEY and CDR2 SVGAGI come from the germline V gene. The CDR3 spans 14 residues. The CDR3 nucleotides read TGTGCCAGCTCCGACACCCGGGGTGATCAGCCCCAGCATTTT. Translation gives CASSDTRGDQPQHF.

This chain joins TRBV19 and TRBJ1-5; D gene ambiguous. V gave up 1 base and J gave up 7 bases, with 14 bases separating them. The germline CDR1 and CDR2 sequences are LNHDA and SQIVND (reference sequence). The CDR3 loop spans 15 amino acids. The CDR3 DNA reads TGTGCCAGTAGTATAGGGCAGCGGACCTTCCAGCCCCAGCATTTT. Translating gives CASSIGQRTFQPQHF.

Here the CDR3 DNA reads TGTGCCAGCTCACCCGAGTTGGATCAGCCCCAGCATTTT. Translation gives CASSPELDQPQHF. The chain carries TRBV18 and TRBJ1-5; D not certain. The CDR3 totals 13 residues. Trimming removed 3 bases from V and 5 bases from J, with 8 bases in between. Germline lookup yields CDR1 KGHSH and CDR2 LQKENI.

The V and J genes are TRBV28 and TRBJ1-2; TRBD1 aligns across 9 bases. J was trimmed by 6 bases and V by 5 bases; bases with no gene match: 4. This CDR3 is 13 amino acids long. The V gene's germline CDR1 is MDHEN and CDR2 SYDVKM. The CDR3 nucleotides are TGTGCCAGCAGTCCAGGGACAGGGAATGGCTACACCTTC. As protein: CASSPGTGNGYTF.

The chain uses TRBV5-1 and TRBJ1-1; D ambiguous. CDR3 length: 14 amino acids. Trimming stripped 0 bases from V and 0 bases from J, with 6 bases between. Germline CDR1 and CDR2: SGHRS and YFSETQ. DNA of the CDR3: TGCGCCAGCAGCTTGGCCGTCCTGAACACTGAAGCTTTCTTT. Translating gives CASSLAVLNTEAFF.

This rearrangement joins TRBV3-1 (or the pseudogene TRBV3-2) to TRBJ1-5, with a tentative D call TRBD1 (5 bases). Germline V CDR1 and CDR2: LGHDT, YNNKEL (reference sequence). Trimming shortened V by 1 base and J by 0 bases, and 13 bases separated the two germline ends. There are 17 residues in the CDR3. The DNA of the CDR3 is TGTGCCAGCAGCCAAGGTCTCCCAGGGTATAGCAATCAGCCCCAGCATTTT. It yields the protein CASSQGLPGYSNQPQHF.

As regards this clone: The junction differs from germline at one of its ends, possibly a read error. This chain connects TRBV9 to TRBJ1-6; D is uncertain. Germline V gene lookup returns CDR1 SGDLS and CDR2 YYNGEE. The CDR3 length is 15 residues. The CDR3 reads CASSVAAGYSSPLHF. Here the CDR3 DNA reads TGTGCCAGCAGCGTAGCGGCGGGGTATAGTTCACCCCTCCACTTT. The variable domain in full, completed from reference TRBV9 and TRBJ1-6, reads DSGVTQTPKHLITATGQRVTLRCSPRSGDLSVYWYQQSLDQGLQFLIQYYNGEERAKGNILERFSAQQFPDLHSELNLSSLELGDSALYFCASSVAAGYSSPLHFGNGTRLTVT.

This clone was seen a handful of times. The chain recombines TRBV5-5 with TRBJ1-1; D may be TRBD1 (5 bases). This CDR3 is built from 16 residues. V was cut by 0 bases and J by 3 bases, with 15 bases left in between. CDR1 and CDR2 (germline): SGHKS, YYEKEE (reference sequence). CDR3 sequence: CASSLEKGMMYTEAFF. CDR3 DNA sequence: TGTGCCAGCAGCTTGGAGAAGGGGATGATGTACACTGAAGCTTTCTTT.